This T cell receptor beta chain was captured by sequencing in a study of shared clonotypes between healthy human individuals. Concerning this clone: Its antigen is as yet unknown. Other DNA sequences in the same sample also yield this CDR3.

Under the authors' procedure: ImmunoSEQ output held junction-only sequences without quality scores, so filtering differed. The repertoire was sequenced with immunoSEQ multiplex PCR; TCRdb's copy has only in-frame clones and lacks some. The V and J calls and clone size come from that table; D and trimming were worked out from the DNA. The sample has some 2 million clones; approximately 94% are singletons. Study-wide results and limits: In this cohort, only blood was sampled, and tissue repertoires likely differ. It was the few donors that limited the genetic and exposure-history diversity represented.

Naive CD8 cells lacked CD45RO, underwent positive selection for CCR7 and left out terminally differentiated effector memory CD45RA+ cells. The TCR comes from a man younger than 35 in good health. Sequencing input: naive CD8+ T cells sorted from blood.

The CDR3 sequence is CSARSSDTQYF. The CDR3 DNA reads as TGCAGTGCCAGAAGTTCAGATACGCAGTATTTT. The V and J genes are TRBV20-1 and TRBJ2-3; D is unresolved. Trimming removed 6 bases at V and 4 bases at J, with 8 bases between. Germline V lookup: CDR1 DFQATT, CDR2 SNEGSKA (reference sequence). This CDR3 is built from 11 residues.